This TCR beta chain is drawn from a study of T cell responses to AZD1222 COVID-19 vaccine. Study-level results: Breadth and depth of Spike-specific TCRs rose after two AZD1222 doses. Spike-wide vaccine-associated CD4 TCRs dominated at 160-218 and 743-854.

Here immunoSEQ multiplex PCR was the method, and the copy in TCRdb shows in-frame clones only, minus some. The sample carries about 72,000 clones, over 75% recorded once. With V trimmed by 5 bases and J by 7 bases, 4 bases remained unmatched. This CDR3 contains 13 residues. Looked up from germline, CDR1 is LNHDA and CDR2 is SQIVND (reference sequence). A word on this clone: Its antigen is unidentified.

The source material was peripheral blood, sampled on day 0 of AZD1222 vaccination. The chain combines TRBV19 with TRBJ1-5, with 8 bases lining up with TRBD1. The TCR sequence derives from an adult in good health. The CDR3 sequence is CASSEQGGQPQHF. For the CDR3, the DNA is TGTGCCAGTAGTGAACAGGGGGGGCAGCCCCAGCATTTT.